The sequence of this T cell receptor (beta chain) was determined in a study of shared clonotypes between healthy human individuals. At the level of the study: Donors were a couple of women and a few men aged 18 to 49. CD4 naive and CD4 memory each took three plates per donor, while CD8 naive took two and CD8 memory one.

Execution of the assay was at deep level. Sequenced by immunoSEQ multiplex PCR; TCRdb stores in-frame clones only, minus some. The sample holds approximately 1.9 million clones; around 93% are singletons and the top ten take about 1.6%. CD8 cells regarded as naive lacked CD45RO, were positively chosen for CCR7, and omitted terminally differentiated effector memory CD45RA+ cells. Sample: naive CD8+ T cells from PBMCs. This receptor was obtained from a man between 18 and 35 years old in good health. Some clones in this sample may be carry-over from other donors' samples.

In nucleotides, the CDR3 is TGTGCCAGCAGCGCATCAGGGGCGGGCTACGAGCAGTACTTC. Amino acid sequence: CASSASGAGYEQYF. This chain joins TRBV7-8 and TRBJ2-7, with a tentative D call TRBD1 (6 bases). This CDR3 contains 14 residues. Per the germline V gene, CDR1 is SGHVS and CDR2 is FQNEAQ. Deletions cut 5 bases from V and 3 bases from J, with 14 bases between.